This T cell receptor beta chain emerged from a study of tumor and adjacent non-tumor tissue in lung cancer. Findings and caveats of the study: Tumor tissue had significantly higher TCR diversity than normal lung.

As for this clonotype: Its specificity is unknown. A much larger clone is a single base away; this may be a read error. A read error is likely, as this CDR3 ends without the conserved phenylalanine or tryptophan.

This sample's RNA came from whole unsorted tissue. The normal lung tissue was taken more than 3 cm from the tumor edge. The germline gives CDR1 DFQATT, CDR2 SNEGSKA (reference sequence). There are 15 residues in the CDR3. The V and J ends lost 6 bases and 2 bases, in that order; junction bases with no gene match: 10. Three rounds of nested PCR, following a modified ARM-PCR protocol, produced the TCRbeta library. TCRdb reanalysed the multiplex PCR reads using MiXCR and keeps one entry per CDR3 protein. The profile covers over 80,000 distinct CDR3 sequences, with 80% appearing a single time and roughly 33% taken by the ten largest.

The origin of this receptor is a man in his 60s with small cell lung cancer. This rearrangement joins TRBV20-1 to TRBJ2-3, with TRBD2 identical over 8 bases. Source material: distant non-tumor lung tissue. This CDR3 reads CSAPPGGALTDTQYI. The DNA for the CDR3 is TGCAGTGCCCCCCCGGGGGGGGCACTCACAGATACGCAGTATATT.